The 13 T cell receptor beta chains below come from one sample, sequenced in a study of identical twins. TCRdb itself ran the 5' RACE reads through MiXCR, one entry per CDR3 protein. Here the sample spans hundreds of thousands of distinct CDR3 sequences, approximately 25% being singletons. The sample was also linked to a second study, of T cells expressing NK-cell markers.

The sample comprised CD4+ T cells sorted from blood. These receptors all stem from a woman younger than 30 in good health.

The rearrangement uses TRBV10-3 and TRBJ2-3; D uncertain. The CDR3 has 14 amino acids. In germline, CDR1 is ENHRY, CDR2 SYGVKD. V lost 5 bases and J lost 2, with 11 bases in between. CDR3 amino acids: CAISRSESTDTQYF. CDR3 DNA sequence: TGTGCCATCAGTCGGTCAGAGTCCACAGATACGCAGTATTTT.

In its sample, this clonotype was seen a few times. The chain employs TRBV6-2 or TRBV6-3 and TRBJ2-7; tentatively, D is TRBD2 (6 bases). The V gene lost 4 bases and the J gene lost 0 bases, with 13 bases spanning the gap. The CDR3 covers 15 residues. Looked up from germline, CDR1 is MNHEY and CDR2 is SVGEGT. The CDR3 nucleotides read TGTGCCAGCAGTTTCCTACCGGGACTCTCCTACGAGCAGTACTTC. Its protein product is CASSFLPGLSYEQYF.

The CDR3 spells CASSPYLAGGADTQYF. In DNA form, the CDR3 reads TGTGCCAGCAGCCCTTATTTAGCGGGAGGAGCGGATACGCAGTATTTT. This chain joins TRBV7-2 and TRBJ2-3; 10 nucleotides match TRBD2. Trimming at V came to 5 bases and at J to 6 bases, leaving 11 bases not matched to a gene. The CDR3 totals 16 residues. Looked up from germline, CDR1 is SGHTA and CDR2 is FQGNSA.

This clonotype was counted only a few times. The chain couples TRBV5-6 to TRBJ2-7; D possibly matches TRBD1 or TRBD2 (5 bases each). The CDR3 loop spans 12 amino acids. The V end lost 3 bases, the J end lost 6 bases, and 10 bases lay between the germline ends. Per the germline V gene, CDR1 is SGHDT and CDR2 is YYEEEE. The CDR3 region is CASSYPGTEQYF. In nucleotides, the CDR3 is TGTGCCAGCAGCTATCCCGGGACCGAGCAGTACTTC.

Ten or more counts support this clonotype. The rearrangement joins TRBV2 to TRBJ1-2; possibly TRBD1 for D (6 bases). Germline assignment: CDR1 SNHLY and CDR2 FYNNEI. This CDR3 contains 13 residues. V lost 8 bases to trimming and J lost 4 bases, with 14 bases between them. CDR3 in DNA: TGTGCCAGCTCCGACAGGCTGGGCTATGGCTACACCTTC. Protein sequence: CASSDRLGYGYTF.

Only a few counts were recorded for this clonotype. The chain carries TRBV9 and TRBJ2-5; no clear D gene. Germline CDR1 and CDR2: SGDLS and YYNGEE. The CDR3 has 14 amino acids. Trimming stripped 2 bases from V and 1 base from J, with 9 bases between. Here the CDR3 DNA reads TGTGCCAGCAGCGTGGGATGGGTCCAAGAGACCCAGTACTTC. It encodes CASSVGWVQETQYF.

This clonotype was seen a handful of times. CDR3 loop: CASRARGGAGELFF. The CDR3 DNA is TGTGCCAGCAGGGCCCGAGGAGGTGCCGGGGAGCTGTTTTTT. The chain uses TRBV25-1 and TRBJ2-2; weak D call: TRBD2 (5 bases). The length of the CDR3 is 14 residues. Germline CDR1 is MGHDK and CDR2 is SYGVNS. V lost 6 bases, J lost 6 bases, and 14 bases lay in between.

The chain uses TRBV6-2 or TRBV6-3 and TRBJ2-1, with a tentative D call TRBD2 (5 bases). This CDR3 region has 13 residues. V was shortened by 8 bases and J by 6 bases, with 14 bases between the two germline ends. Germline V gene sequence: CDR1 MNHEY, CDR2 SVGEGT. This CDR3 reads CASQDWTRNEQFF. DNA for the CDR3: TGTGCCAGCCAAGACTGGACTCGCAATGAGCAGTTCTTC.

The gene calls are TRBV20-1 and TRBJ2-7, with 11 nucleotides matching TRBD2. Germline V lookup: CDR1 DFQATT, CDR2 SNEGSKA (reference sequence). This CDR3 is built from 15 residues. J lost 4 bases, V lost 6 bases, and 11 bases had no gene match. CDR3 residues: CSAGGPGTSGYEQYF. CDR3 DNA sequence: TGCAGTGCGGGGGGCCCCGGGACTAGCGGTTACGAGCAGTACTTC.

This clonotype has more than one count but fewer than ten. The rearrangement links TRBV6-4 to TRBJ2-2; D is unresolved. The V end was cut by 6 bases, the J end by 1 base, with 9 bases between. CDR1 and CDR2 (germline): MRHNA, SNTAGT. CDR3 length: 14 amino acids. This CDR3 is CASRRQRNTGELFF. The CDR3 bases are TGTGCCAGCAGGCGACAAAGGAACACCGGGGAGCTGTTTTTT.

The chain links TRBV4-3 to TRBJ2-3, with 10 bases matching TRBD2. CDR1 and CDR2 (germline): LGHNA, YSLEER. The CDR3 is 15 residues long. V lost 1 base, J lost 5 bases, and 3 bases stayed unmatched. CDR3 sequence reads: CASSQGLAGLDTQYF. CDR3 bases: TGCGCCAGCAGCCAAGGACTAGCGGGCTTAGATACGCAGTATTTT.

This clonotype was seen more than once but under ten times. The chain is built from TRBV5-1 and TRBJ1-6, with D unclear. This CDR3 contains 16 residues. The germline V and J ends were trimmed by 0 bases and 9 bases, with 16 bases remaining between them. CDR1 and CDR2 from the germline V gene are SGHRS and YFSETQ. CDR3 nucleotide sequence: TGCGCCAGCAGCTTGGCCGGACTCCTACGGACTTCACCCCTCCACTTT. It translates to CASSLAGLLRTSPLHF.

The sample holds one count of this clonotype. CDR3 sequence: CASSQLQGVFNEQFF. The CDR3 DNA is TGTGCCAGCAGCCAATTACAGGGGGTGTTTAATGAGCAGTTCTTC. The rearrangement joins TRBV3-1 to TRBJ2-1, with 8 bases aligning to TRBD1. The germline V gene has CDR1 LGHDT and CDR2 YNNKEL (reference sequence). This CDR3 contains 15 residues. J lost 7 bases, V lost 2 bases, and 7 bases had no gene match.